This TCR beta chain was sequenced in a study of shared clonotypes between healthy human individuals. Notes on the study in general: Only blood samples were collected, and tissue repertoires likely differ.

To note about this clone: Its target is unknown.

Unsorted PBMCs provided DNA that was sequenced on ten immunoSEQ deep assay plates. Libraries were prepared by immunoSEQ multiplex PCR; TCRdb keeps only in-frame clonotypes and omits some of them. This sample has fewer than 600,000 clones, with around 77% found just once. From germline, CDR1 is SNHLY and CDR2 FYNNEI. Trimming took 4 bases from V and 6 from J; bases not matched to a gene: 5. There are 14 residues in the CDR3. Unsorted samples, those not sorted, used approximately 100 million PBMCs for genomic DNA. The TCR sequence derives from a woman in her forties in good health. Some clones in this sample may be carry-over from other donors' samples. This sequence joins TRBV2 and TRBJ2-1; 8 bases fit TRBD2. The sample consisted of PBMCs. For the CDR3, the DNA is TGTGCCAGCAGTGCTAGCGGGTTAGTCAATGAGCAGTTCTTC. Translating it yields CASSASGLVNEQFF.